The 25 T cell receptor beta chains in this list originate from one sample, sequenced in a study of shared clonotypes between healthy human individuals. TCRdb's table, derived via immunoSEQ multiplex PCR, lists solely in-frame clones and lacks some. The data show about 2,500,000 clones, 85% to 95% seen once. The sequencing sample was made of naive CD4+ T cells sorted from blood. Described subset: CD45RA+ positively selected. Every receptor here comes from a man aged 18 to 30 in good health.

The CDR3 sequence: CASSQGRTGEGDTQYF. The CDR3 region has the DNA TGCGCCAGCAGCCAAGGTCGTACTGGGGAAGGGGATACGCAGTATTTT. V and J are TRBV4-3 and TRBJ2-3; D is undetermined. V was shortened by 1 base and J by 6 bases, with 17 bases between the two germline ends. Per germline, CDR1 LGHNA and CDR2 YSLEER. This CDR3 spans 16 amino acids.

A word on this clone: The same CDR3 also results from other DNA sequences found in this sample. CDR3 nucleotide sequence: TGCGCCAGCAGCTTGGGTGGTAGCGGAGGGTACGAGCAGTACTTC. This sequence encodes CASSLGGSGGYEQYF. This chain links TRBV5-1 with TRBJ2-7; possible D gene TRBD2, 6 bases. CDR3 length: 15 amino acids. Between the trimmed V and J ends, which lost 0 bases and 4 bases, there was a span of 14 bases. Germline lookup yields CDR1 SGHRS and CDR2 YFSETQ.

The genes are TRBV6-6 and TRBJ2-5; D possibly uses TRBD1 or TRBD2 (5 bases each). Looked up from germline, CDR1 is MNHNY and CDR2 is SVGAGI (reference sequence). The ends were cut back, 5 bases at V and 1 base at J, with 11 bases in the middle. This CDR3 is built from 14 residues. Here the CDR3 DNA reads TGTGCCAGCAGTACCGGTGGGACCCAAGAGACCCAGTACTTC. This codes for CASSTGGTQETQYF.

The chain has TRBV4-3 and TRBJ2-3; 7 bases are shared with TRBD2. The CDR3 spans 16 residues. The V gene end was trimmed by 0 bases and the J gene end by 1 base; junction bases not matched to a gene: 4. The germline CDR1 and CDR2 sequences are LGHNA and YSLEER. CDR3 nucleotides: TGCGCCAGCAGCCAAGATGACCTAGCGGGCACAGATACGCAGTATTTT. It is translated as CASSQDDLAGTDTQYF.

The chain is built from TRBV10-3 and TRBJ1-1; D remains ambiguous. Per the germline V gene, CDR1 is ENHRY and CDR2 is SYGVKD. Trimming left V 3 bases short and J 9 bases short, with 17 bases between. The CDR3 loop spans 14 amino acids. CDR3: CAISDADQPGKAFF. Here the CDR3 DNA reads TGTGCCATCAGTGACGCGGACCAACCGGGGAAAGCTTTCTTT.

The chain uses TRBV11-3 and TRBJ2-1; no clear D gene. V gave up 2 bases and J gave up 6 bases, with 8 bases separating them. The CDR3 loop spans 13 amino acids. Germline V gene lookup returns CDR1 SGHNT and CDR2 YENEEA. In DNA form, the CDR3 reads TGTGCCAGCAGCTTAAACTCCGGCAATGAGCAGTTCTTC. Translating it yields CASSLNSGNEQFF.

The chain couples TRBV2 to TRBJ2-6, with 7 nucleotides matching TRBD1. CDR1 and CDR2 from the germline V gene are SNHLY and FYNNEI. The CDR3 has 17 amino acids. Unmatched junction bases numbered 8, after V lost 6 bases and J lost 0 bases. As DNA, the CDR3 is TGTGCCAGCAGGACAGGGATACTCATCTCTGGGGCCAACGTCCTGACTTTC. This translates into CASRTGILISGANVLTF. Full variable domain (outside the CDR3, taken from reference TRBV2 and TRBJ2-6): EPEVTQTPSHQVTQMGQEVILRCVPISNHLYFYWYRQILGQKVEFLVSFYNNEISEKSEIFDDQFSVERPDGSNFTLKIRSTKLEDSAMYFCASRTGILISGANVLTFGAGSRLTVL.

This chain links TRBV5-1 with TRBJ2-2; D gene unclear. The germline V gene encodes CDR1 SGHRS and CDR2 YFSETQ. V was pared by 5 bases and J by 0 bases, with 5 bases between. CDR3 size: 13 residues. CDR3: CASRTPNTGELFF. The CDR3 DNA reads TGCGCCAGCAGGACACCGAACACCGGGGAGCTGTTTTTT. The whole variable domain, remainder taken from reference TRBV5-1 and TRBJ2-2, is KAGVTQTPRYLIKTRGQQVTLSCSPISGHRSVSWYQQTPGQGLQFLFEYFSETQRNKGNFPGRFSGRQFSNSRSEMNVSTLELGDSALYLCASRTPNTGELFFGEGSRLTVL.

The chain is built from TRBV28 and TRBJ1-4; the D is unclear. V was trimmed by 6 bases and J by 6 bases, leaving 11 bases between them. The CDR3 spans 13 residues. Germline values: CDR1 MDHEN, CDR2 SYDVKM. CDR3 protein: CASSASPDEKLFF. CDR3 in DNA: TGTGCCAGCAGCGCCTCCCCGGATGAAAAACTGTTTTTT.

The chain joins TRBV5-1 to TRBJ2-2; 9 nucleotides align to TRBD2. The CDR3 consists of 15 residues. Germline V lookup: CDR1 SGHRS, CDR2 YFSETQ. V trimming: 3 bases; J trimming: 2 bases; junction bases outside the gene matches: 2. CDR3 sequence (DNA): TGCGCCAGCAGCTGGACTAGCGATAACACCGGGGAGCTGTTTTTT. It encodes CASSWTSDNTGELFF.

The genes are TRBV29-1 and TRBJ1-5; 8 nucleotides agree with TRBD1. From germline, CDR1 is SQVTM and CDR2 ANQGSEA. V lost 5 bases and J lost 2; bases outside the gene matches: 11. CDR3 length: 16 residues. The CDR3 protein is CSVLDRGSMGNQPQHF. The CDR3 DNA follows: TGCAGCGTTCTCGACAGGGGATCAATGGGCAATCAGCCCCAGCATTTT.

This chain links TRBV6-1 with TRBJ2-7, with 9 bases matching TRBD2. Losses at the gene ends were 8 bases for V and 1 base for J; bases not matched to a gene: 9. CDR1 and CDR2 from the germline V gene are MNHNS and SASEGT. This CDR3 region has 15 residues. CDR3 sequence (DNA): TGTGCCAGCTCACCAAGGACTAGCGCTTCCTACGAGCAGTACTTC. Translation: CASSPRTSASYEQYF.

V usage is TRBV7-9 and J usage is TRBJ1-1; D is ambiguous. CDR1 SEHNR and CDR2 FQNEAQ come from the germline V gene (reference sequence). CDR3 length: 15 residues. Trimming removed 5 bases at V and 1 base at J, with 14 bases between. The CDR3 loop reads CASSPFVLGNTEAFF. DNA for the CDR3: TGTGCCAGCAGCCCCTTCGTACTAGGGAACACTGAAGCTTTCTTT.

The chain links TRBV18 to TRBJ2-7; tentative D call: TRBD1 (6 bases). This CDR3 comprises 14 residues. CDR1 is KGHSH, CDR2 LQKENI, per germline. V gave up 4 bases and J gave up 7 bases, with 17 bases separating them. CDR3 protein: CASSQPDRPLEQYF. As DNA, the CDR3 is TGTGCCAGCTCACAGCCGGACAGACCGCTGGAGCAGTACTTC.

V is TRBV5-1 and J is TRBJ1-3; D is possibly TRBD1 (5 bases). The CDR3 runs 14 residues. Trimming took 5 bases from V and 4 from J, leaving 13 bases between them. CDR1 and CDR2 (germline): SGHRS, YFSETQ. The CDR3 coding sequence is TGCGCCAGCAGTGAGCAGGGTACGGGAAACACCATATATTTT. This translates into CASSEQGTGNTIYF.

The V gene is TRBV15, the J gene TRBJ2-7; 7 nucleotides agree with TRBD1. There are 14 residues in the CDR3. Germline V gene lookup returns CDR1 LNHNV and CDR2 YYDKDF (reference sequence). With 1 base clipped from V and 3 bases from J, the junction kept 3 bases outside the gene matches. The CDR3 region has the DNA TGTGCCACCAGCAGAGGAGGGGGCCGCTACGAGCAGTACTTC. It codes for CATSRGGGRYEQYF.

CDR3 sequence: CASSSSAGGRNSPLHF. The CDR3 DNA reads TGTGCCAGCAGCTCCTCGGCCGGGGGACGGAATTCACCCCTCCACTTT. The chain combines TRBV11-2 with TRBJ1-6, with a possible D match to TRBD1 (5 bases). CDR3 length: 16 amino acids. The V end was cut by 4 bases, the J end by 7 bases, with 17 bases between. Germline-derived CDR1 and CDR2 are SGHAT and FQNNGV.

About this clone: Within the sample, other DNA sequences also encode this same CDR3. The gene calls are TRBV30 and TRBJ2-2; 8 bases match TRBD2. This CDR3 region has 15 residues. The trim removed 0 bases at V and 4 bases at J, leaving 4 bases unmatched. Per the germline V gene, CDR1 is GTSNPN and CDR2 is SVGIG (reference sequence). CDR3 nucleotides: TGTGCCTGGAGTGTAGGGCTAGCGGGCACCGGGGAGCTGTTTTTT. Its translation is CAWSVGLAGTGELFF.

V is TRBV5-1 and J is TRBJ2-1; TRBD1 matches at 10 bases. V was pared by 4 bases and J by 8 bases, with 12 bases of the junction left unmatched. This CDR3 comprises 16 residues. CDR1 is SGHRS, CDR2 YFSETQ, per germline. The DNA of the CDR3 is TGCGCCAGCAGCGAGAACACCGGGACAGGGGTCCATGAGCAGTTCTTC. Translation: CASSENTGTGVHEQFF.

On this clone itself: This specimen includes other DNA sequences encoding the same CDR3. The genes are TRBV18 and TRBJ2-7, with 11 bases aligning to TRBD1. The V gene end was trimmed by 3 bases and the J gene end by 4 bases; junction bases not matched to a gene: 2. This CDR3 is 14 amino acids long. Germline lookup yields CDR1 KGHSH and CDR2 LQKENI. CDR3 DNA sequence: TGTGCCAGCTCACCGGGGACAGGGGGGTACGAGCAGTACTTC. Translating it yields CASSPGTGGYEQYF.

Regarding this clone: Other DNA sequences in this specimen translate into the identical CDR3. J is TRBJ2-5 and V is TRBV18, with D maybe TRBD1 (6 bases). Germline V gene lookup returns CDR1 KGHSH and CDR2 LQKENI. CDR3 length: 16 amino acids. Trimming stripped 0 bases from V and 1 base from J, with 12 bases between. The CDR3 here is CASSPPTGYPQETQYF. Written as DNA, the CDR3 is TGTGCCAGCTCACCACCTACAGGGTACCCCCAAGAGACCCAGTACTTC.

Here the CDR3 reads CASSIDPGTIGANVLTF. CDR3 DNA sequence: TGTGCCAGTAGTATAGATCCCGGGACAATCGGGGCCAACGTCCTGACTTTC. The chain recombines TRBV19 with TRBJ2-6; a weak D match, TRBD1 (6 bases). V lost 0 bases, J lost 4 bases, and 13 bases lay in between. Germline V gene data show CDR1 as LNHDA and CDR2 as SQIVND (reference sequence). The CDR3 extends over 17 amino acids.

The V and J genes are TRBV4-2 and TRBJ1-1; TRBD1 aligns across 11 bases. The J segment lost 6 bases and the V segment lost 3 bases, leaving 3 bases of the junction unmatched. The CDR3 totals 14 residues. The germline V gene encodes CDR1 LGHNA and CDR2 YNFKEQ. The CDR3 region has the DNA TGTGCCAGCAGCCAGCGGACAGGGGGCCCTGAAGCTTTCTTT. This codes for CASSQRTGGPEAFF.

The DNA for the CDR3 is TGTGCCACCGGACGGTTCATCTCTGGGGCCAACGTCCTGACTTTC. This encodes CATGRFISGANVLTF. The chain is built from TRBV6-5 and TRBJ2-6; D gene unclear. This CDR3 is built from 15 residues. Germline-derived CDR1 and CDR2 are MNHEY and SVGAGI. V shed 10 bases and J shed 0 bases, with 13 bases lying between them.

CDR3 nucleotide sequence: TGTGCCAGCAGTTTAGGTAGCAATCAGCCCCAGCATTTT. Its protein product is CASSLGSNQPQHF. J is TRBJ1-5 and V is TRBV6-5; D not certain. Looked up from germline, CDR1 is MNHEY and CDR2 is SVGAGI. CDR3 length: 13 residues. Trimming removed 4 bases from V and 0 bases from J, with 4 bases in between.